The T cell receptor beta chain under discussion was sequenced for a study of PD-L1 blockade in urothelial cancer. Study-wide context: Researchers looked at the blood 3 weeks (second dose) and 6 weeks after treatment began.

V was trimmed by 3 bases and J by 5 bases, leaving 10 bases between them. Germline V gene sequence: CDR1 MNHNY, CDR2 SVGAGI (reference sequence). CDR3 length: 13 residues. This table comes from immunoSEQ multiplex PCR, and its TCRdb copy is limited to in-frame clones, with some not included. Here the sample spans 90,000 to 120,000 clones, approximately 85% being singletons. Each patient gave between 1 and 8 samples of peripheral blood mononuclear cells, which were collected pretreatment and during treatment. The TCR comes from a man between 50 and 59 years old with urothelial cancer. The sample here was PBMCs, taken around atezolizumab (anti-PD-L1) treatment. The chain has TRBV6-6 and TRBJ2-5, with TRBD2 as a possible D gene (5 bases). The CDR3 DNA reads TGTGCCAGCAGTTATCCCCCGGGGGAGACCCAGTACTTC. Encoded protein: CASSYPPGETQYF.